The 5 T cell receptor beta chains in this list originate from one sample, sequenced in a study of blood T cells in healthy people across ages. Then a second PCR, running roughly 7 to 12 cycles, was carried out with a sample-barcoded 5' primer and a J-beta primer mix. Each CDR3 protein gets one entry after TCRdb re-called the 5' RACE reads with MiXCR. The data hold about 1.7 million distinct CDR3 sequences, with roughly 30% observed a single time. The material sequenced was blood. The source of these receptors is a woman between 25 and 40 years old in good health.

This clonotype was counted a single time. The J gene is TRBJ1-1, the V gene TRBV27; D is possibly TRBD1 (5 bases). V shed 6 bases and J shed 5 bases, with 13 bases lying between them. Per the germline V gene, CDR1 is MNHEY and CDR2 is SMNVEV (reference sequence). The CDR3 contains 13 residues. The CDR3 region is CASRAGYGTEAFF. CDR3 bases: TGTGCCAGCAGGGCAGGGTATGGGACTGAAGCTTTCTTT.

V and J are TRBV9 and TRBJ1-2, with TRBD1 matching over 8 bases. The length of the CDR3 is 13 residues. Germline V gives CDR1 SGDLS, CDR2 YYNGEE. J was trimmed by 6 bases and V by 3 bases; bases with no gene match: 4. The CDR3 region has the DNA TGTGCCAGCAGCGCACAGGGGGTAGATGGCTACACCTTC. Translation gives CASSAQGVDGYTF.

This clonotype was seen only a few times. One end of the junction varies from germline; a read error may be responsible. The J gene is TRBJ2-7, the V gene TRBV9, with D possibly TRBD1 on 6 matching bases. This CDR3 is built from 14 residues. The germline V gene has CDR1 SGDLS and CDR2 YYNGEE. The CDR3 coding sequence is TGTGCCAGCAGCGTAGCCGACAGGAGCTACGGGCAGTACTTC. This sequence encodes CASSVADRSYGQYF.

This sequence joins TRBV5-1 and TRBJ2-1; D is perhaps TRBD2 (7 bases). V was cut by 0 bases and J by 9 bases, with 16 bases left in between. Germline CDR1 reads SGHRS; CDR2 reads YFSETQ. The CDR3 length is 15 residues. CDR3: CASSLERGAISEQFF. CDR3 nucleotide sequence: TGCGCCAGCAGCTTGGAACGGGGGGCAATCAGTGAGCAGTTCTTC.

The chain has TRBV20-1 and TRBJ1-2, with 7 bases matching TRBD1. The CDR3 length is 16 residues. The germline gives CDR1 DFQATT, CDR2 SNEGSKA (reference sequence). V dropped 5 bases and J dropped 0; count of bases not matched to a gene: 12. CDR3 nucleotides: TGCAGTGCTTCCCCGACAGGGCTTGTATCTAACTATGGCTACACCTTC. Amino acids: CSASPTGLVSNYGYTF.